This T cell receptor beta chain was recorded in a study of blood T cells in healthy people across ages. Across the whole study: About one barcoded beta molecule was captured per two T cells (by template switching).

Then a second PCR, running about 6 to 12 cycles, was carried out with a sample-barcoded 5' primer and a J-beta primer mix. Each of the cDNA molecules was tagged by a template-switch adaptor with 12 random nucleotides. Each single sample gave us at least 3 million CDR3-containing paired-end reads. MiXCR was run by TCRdb on the 5' RACE reads, yielding one entry per CDR3 protein. In the table there are around 500,000 distinct CDR3 sequences, roughly 48% of which are singletons. CDR1 SGHAT and CDR2 FQNNGV come from the germline V gene. This CDR3 comprises 14 residues. The V gene lost 1 base and the J gene lost 5 bases, with 9 bases spanning the gap. Note on this clonotype: What it binds is unknown.

Study-wide points: Per million T cells, TCR beta diversity dropped about linearly as age rose.

The sequenced sample was blood. The TCR sequence derives from an elderly man in good health. The chain is built from TRBV11-2 and TRBJ2-4; either TRBD1 or TRBD2 may fit D (6 bases each). CDR3 sequence (DNA): TGTGCCAGCAGCTTAGTGGGGGGCCAAAACATTCAGTACTTC. Translation: CASSLVGGQNIQYF.